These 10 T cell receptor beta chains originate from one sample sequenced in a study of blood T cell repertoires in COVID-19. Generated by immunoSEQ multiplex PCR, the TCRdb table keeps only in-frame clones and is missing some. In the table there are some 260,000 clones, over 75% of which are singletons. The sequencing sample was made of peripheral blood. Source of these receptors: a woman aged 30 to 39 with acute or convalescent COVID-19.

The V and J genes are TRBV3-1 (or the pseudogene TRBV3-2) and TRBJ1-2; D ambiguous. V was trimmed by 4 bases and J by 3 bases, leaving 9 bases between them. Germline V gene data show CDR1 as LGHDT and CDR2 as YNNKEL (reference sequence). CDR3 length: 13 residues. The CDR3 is CASSPWGDYGYTF. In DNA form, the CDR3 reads TGTGCCAGCAGCCCGTGGGGAGACTATGGCTACACCTTC.

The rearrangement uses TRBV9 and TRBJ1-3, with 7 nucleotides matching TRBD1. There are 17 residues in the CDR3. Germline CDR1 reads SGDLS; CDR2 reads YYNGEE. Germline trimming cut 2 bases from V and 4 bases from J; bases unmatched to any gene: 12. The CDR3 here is CASSVETTGVSGNTIYF. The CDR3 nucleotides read TGTGCCAGCAGCGTCGAGACAACAGGGGTATCCGGAAACACCATATATTTT.

CDR3 amino acids: CASTGKEGMRLMMPQHF. In nucleotides, the CDR3 is TGTGCCAGTACCGGGAAAGAAGGCATGAGATTGATGATGCCCCAGCATTTT. The chain joins TRBV19 to TRBJ1-5; D unclear. CDR1 and CDR2 from the germline V gene are LNHDA and SQIVND (reference sequence). The CDR3 runs to 17 residues. V lost 7 bases to trimming and J lost 9 bases, with 28 bases between them.

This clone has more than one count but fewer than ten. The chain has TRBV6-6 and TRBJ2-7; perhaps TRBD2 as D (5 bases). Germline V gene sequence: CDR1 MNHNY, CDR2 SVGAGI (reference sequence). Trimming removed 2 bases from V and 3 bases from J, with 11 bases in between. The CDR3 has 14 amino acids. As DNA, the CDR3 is TGTGCCAGCAGTTACAGCCGGGGTAGCTACGAGCAGTACTTC. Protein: CASSYSRGSYEQYF.

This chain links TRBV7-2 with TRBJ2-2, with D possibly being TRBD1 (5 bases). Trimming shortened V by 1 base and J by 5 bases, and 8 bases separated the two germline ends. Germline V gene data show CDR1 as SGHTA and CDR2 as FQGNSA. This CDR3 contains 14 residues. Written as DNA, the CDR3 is TGTGCCAGCAGCTTAGACAGGCTTACCGGGGAGCTGTTTTTT. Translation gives CASSLDRLTGELFF.

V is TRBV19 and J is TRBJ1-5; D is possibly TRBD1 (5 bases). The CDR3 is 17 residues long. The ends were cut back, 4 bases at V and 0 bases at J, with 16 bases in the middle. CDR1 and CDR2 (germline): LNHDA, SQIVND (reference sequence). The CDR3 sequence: CASSTKQGLYSNQPQHF. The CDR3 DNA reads TGTGCCAGTAGTACCAAGCAGGGTCTGTATAGCAATCAGCCCCAGCATTTT.

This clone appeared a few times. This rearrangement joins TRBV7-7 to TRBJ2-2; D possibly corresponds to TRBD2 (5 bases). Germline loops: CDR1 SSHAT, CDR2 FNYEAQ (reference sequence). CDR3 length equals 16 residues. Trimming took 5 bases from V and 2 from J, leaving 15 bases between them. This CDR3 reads CASSKKSGANTGELFF. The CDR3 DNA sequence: TGTGCCAGCAGCAAGAAAAGCGGAGCTAACACCGGGGAGCTGTTTTTT.

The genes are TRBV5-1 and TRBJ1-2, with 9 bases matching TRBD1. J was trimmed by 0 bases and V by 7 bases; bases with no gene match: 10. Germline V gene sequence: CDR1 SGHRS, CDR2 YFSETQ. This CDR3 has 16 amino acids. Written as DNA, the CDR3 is TGCGCCAGCTGGGAGGGACAGGGCTCTGCTAACTATGGCTACACCTTC. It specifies CASWEGQGSANYGYTF.

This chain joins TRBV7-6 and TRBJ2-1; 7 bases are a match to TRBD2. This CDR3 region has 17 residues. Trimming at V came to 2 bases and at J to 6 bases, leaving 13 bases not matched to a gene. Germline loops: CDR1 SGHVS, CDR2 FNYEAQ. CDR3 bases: TGTGCCAGCAGCTTAAGGACAAGGCGGGAGTTTTCCAATGAGCAGTTCTTC. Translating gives CASSLRTRREFSNEQFF.

CDR3 in DNA: TGTGCCAGCAGCTTAATAGCGGGAGGGCCTGAAAAGTTCTTC. The encoded protein is CASSLIAGGPEKFF. The rearrangement joins TRBV7-8 to TRBJ2-1; 11 nucleotides agree with TRBD2. From germline, CDR1 is SGHVS and CDR2 FQNEAQ. The CDR3 covers 14 residues. Unmatched junction bases numbered 8, after V lost 2 bases and J lost 14 bases. The full variable domain, in which reference TRBV7-8 and TRBJ2-1 provide the parts outside the CDR3, is GAGVSQSPRYKVAKRGQDVALRCDPISGHVSLFWYQQALGQGPEFLTYFQNEAQLDKSGLPSDRFFAERPEGSVSTLKIQRTQQEDSAVYLCASSLIAGGPEKFFGPGTRLTVL.